This T cell receptor beta chain was identified in a study of cytomegalovirus exposure and HLA in healthy donors. Looking at the study overall: The 95 to 150 validation repertoires used the same platform as the roughly 670 first-cohort repertoires, a later analysis reported. General study points: Generally TCR sequences proved uncommon, though certain public TCRs appeared in numerous donors. The tendency of first-cohort TCR clusters to co-occur in the 120 or so validation repertoires was identified by a subsequent analysis.

The CDR3 is 16 amino acids. For this clone: Its antigen is undetermined.

Profiled with immunoSEQ multiplex PCR; TCRdb holds only in-frame clones, not every one. Of 150,000 to 200,000 clones listed, approximately 84% are singletons. It was the approximately 130-subject validation cohort, separate from the approximately 620-subject first cohort, to which the donors belonged. The sequence was collected from a man aged 30 to 45 in good health and CMV-seropositive. The chain joins TRBV21-1 to TRBJ1-2. TRBV21-1 is noted as a pseudogene. What was sequenced was PBMCs. The CDR3 loop is CASSKHSGGRSYGYTF. The CDR3 nucleotides read TGTGCCAGCAGCAAACACTCGGGGGGCAGGAGCTATGGCTACACCTTC.